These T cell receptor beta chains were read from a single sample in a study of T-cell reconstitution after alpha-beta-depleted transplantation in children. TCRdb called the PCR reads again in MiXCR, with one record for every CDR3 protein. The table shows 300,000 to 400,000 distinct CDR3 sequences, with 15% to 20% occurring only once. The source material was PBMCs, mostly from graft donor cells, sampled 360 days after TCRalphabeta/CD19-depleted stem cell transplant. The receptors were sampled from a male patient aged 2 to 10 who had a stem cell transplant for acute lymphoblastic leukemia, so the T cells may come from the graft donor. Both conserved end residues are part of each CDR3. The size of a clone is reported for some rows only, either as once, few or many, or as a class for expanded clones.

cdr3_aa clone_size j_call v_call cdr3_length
CASSTSGEDHTQYF many TRBJ2-3 TRBV12-3/TRBV12-4 14
CASSLGEQAYGYTF NA TRBJ1-2 TRBV7-2 14
CASSLYSYSNQPQHF few TRBJ1-5 TRBV5-6 15
CASSVRLAGSYNEQFF NA TRBJ2-1 TRBV7-6 16
CASSHGLALYNEQFF NA TRBJ2-1 TRBV4-3 15
CASSLASLGMDEQFF many TRBJ2-1 TRBV7-2 15
CASFHSGSNTDTQYF few TRBJ2-3 TRBV2 15
CSVTPSSTDTQYF NA TRBJ2-3 TRBV29-1 13
CASRWTGEETQYF few TRBJ2-5 TRBV3-1 13
CAISPGRGETQYF NA TRBJ2-5 TRBV10-3 13
CAISVQGLADYYNEQFF NA TRBJ2-1 TRBV10-3 17
CASSPPMGTDTQYF few TRBJ2-3 TRBV7-6 14
CASSPPTSGLTGELFF NA TRBJ2-2 TRBV28 16
CASSLMAPGTGANEQFF few TRBJ2-1 TRBV7-3 17
CATSRDLGDRAYEQYF NA TRBJ2-7 TRBV15 16
CASSLTGGQNEQFF few TRBJ2-1 TRBV25-1 14
CASALLTSRDRENEQYF NA TRBJ2-7 TRBV5-6 17
CSARPWWTSGDYEQYF NA TRBJ2-7 TRBV20-1 16
CSGGRGRSDGTDTQYF NA TRBJ2-3 TRBV29-1 16
CASSQTGLAGYNEQFF few TRBJ2-1 TRBV6-1 16
CASSLTGSEQYF few TRBJ2-7 TRBV7-2 12
CASSHTGQGFYEQYF NA TRBJ2-7 TRBV4-2 15
CASSQEEGTGGETQYF NA TRBJ2-5 TRBV4-1 16
CASSQAAGTVSNQPQHF NA TRBJ1-5 TRBV4-2 17
CASSLWGGDSPPYF NA TRBJ1-3 TRBV5-1 14
CASSESTGTSLNEQFF NA TRBJ2-1 TRBV25-1 16
CASSQGTRAAYTGELFF NA TRBJ2-2 TRBV4-2 17
CSVGGGSKYEQYF few TRBJ2-7 TRBV29-1 13
CATSESASGRTYNEQFF few TRBJ2-1 TRBV24-1 17
CSARYRGSYEQYF NA TRBJ2-7 TRBV20-1 13
CASSLAWGTGANVLTF NA TRBJ2-6 TRBV5-8 16
CASSEMGVWTVANTGELFF few TRBJ2-2 TRBV6-1 19
CASSQDHRTSGNTIYF NA TRBJ1-3 TRBV4-3 16
CASRPSGRARETQYF few TRBJ2-5 TRBV11-2 15
CASSLGGRGVQETQYF NA TRBJ2-5 TRBV28 16
CSARPGGRLAKNIQYF NA TRBJ2-4 TRBV20-1 16
CASSLDRGGPRAQYF many TRBJ2-3 TRBV7-2 15
CASSKSGLRGYTF NA TRBJ1-2 TRBV12-3/TRBV12-4 13
CASSPYGGANVLTF NA TRBJ2-6 TRBV7-9 14
CSATLAGGQLYTEAFF NA TRBJ1-1 TRBV20-1 16
CASSFAGRAYEQYF few TRBJ2-7 TRBV5-6 14
CSVPVDRWNTEAFF NA TRBJ1-1 TRBV29-1 14
CASRLNTGELFF many TRBJ2-2 TRBV4-1 12
CASSNEQRPLAFGEQFF NA TRBJ2-1 TRBV25-1 17
CASSLSTGNTDTQYF NA TRBJ2-3 TRBV28 15